This T cell receptor (beta chain) was found in a study of blood T cell repertoires in COVID-19. This clone was picked up a small number of times. Authors' processing steps: The authors estimated nucleated cell counts from reference gene primer amplification. Data came from immunoSEQ multiplex PCR; TCRdb stores just in-frame clones and leaves some out. The V and J calls and the clone size are those of that table, but D and trimming were determined from the DNA. The sample includes about 370,000 clones, roughly 90% seen only once; the top ten take around 2.8%. The CDR3 spans 20 residues. V lost 0 bases and J lost 0, with 18 bases in between.

The chain is built from TRBV6-7 and TRBJ2-6; maybe TRBD1 (6 bases). TRBV6-7 is marked as an open reading frame, function uncertain. The sequencing sample was made of peripheral blood. The TCR was taken from a woman under 40 with COVID-19, enrolled during active disease. For the CDR3, the DNA is TGTGCCAGCAGTTACTCGGGACAACCCTTGCCTGACTCTGGGGCCAACGTCCTGACTTTC. Translating gives CASSYSGQPLPDSGANVLTF.